These 5 T cell receptor beta chains were sequenced from one sample in a study of response to subunit inactivated influenza vaccine. TCRdb itself ran the RT-PCR reads through MiXCR, one entry per CDR3 protein. Here the sample spans roughly 460,000 distinct CDR3 sequences, about a tenth being singletons. The starting material was PBMCs from blood, obtained 45 days after vaccination. These receptors were obtained from a man between 50 and 59 years old who received an inactivated influenza vaccine.

This clonotype was picked up many times. The chain has TRBV20-1 and TRBJ2-1, with D unclear. CDR3 length: 12 residues. Germline V lookup: CDR1 DFQATT, CDR2 SNEGSKA (reference sequence). The V end lost 4 bases, the J end lost 9 bases, and 13 bases lay between the germline ends. This CDR3 reads CSANPGGPEQFF. Here the CDR3 DNA reads TGCAGTGCTAACCCGGGTGGACCTGAGCAGTTCTTC.

This clonotype has just a few counts. The J gene is TRBJ1-1, the V gene TRBV3-1; D is uncertain. CDR1 and CDR2 from the germline V gene are LGHDT and YNNKEL (reference sequence). Trimming left V 0 bases short and J 6 bases short, with 11 bases between. The CDR3 length is 14 residues. Written as DNA, the CDR3 is TGTGCCAGCAGCCAAGAGAGGACGAAGGCTGAAGCTTTCTTT. Amino acids: CASSQERTKAEAFF.

This clonotype showed up just a few times. The rearrangement links TRBV27 to TRBJ2-1; D remains unclear. The germline gives CDR1 MNHEY, CDR2 SMNVEV (reference sequence). The length of the CDR3 is 12 residues. Trimming removed 5 bases from V and 7 bases from J, with 9 bases in between. The DNA for the CDR3 is TGTGCCAGCAGTAAGACGTGGAATGAGCAGTTCTTC. Its protein is CASSKTWNEQFF.

The chain has TRBV20-1 and TRBJ2-5; 13 positions agree with TRBD2. The CDR3 runs 17 residues. V lost 2 bases and J lost 4; bases outside the gene matches: 10. Per germline, CDR1 DFQATT and CDR2 SNEGSKA (reference sequence). CDR3 loop: CSARPPGLAGLGETQYF. DNA of the CDR3: TGCAGTGCTAGACCTCCGGGACTAGCGGGACTTGGAGAGACCCAGTACTTC.

The rearrangement links TRBV7-9 to TRBJ1-1, with TRBD1 matching over 7 bases. V shed 5 bases, J shed 0 bases, and the junction held 9 bases outside the gene matches. The V gene's germline CDR1 is SEHNR and CDR2 FQNEAQ (reference sequence). CDR3 length: 16 residues. The CDR3 reads CASSRDSSLLNTEAFF. CDR3 DNA sequence: TGTGCCAGCAGCCGGGACAGCAGCCTACTGAACACTGAAGCTTTCTTT.